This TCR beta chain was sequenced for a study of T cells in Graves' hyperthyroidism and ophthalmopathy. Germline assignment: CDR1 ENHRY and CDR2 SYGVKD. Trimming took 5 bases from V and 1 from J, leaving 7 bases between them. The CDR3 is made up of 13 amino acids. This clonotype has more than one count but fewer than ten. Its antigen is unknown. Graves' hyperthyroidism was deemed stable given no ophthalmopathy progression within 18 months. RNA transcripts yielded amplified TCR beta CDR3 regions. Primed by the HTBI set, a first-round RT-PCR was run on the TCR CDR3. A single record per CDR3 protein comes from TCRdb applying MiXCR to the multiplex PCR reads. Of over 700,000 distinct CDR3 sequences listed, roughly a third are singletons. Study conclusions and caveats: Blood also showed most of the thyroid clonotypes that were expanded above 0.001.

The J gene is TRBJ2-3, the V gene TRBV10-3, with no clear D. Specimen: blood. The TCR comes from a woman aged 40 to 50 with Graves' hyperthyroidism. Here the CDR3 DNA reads TGTGCCATCAGTACTGGGGGCACAGATACGCAGTATTTT. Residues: CAISTGGTDTQYF.